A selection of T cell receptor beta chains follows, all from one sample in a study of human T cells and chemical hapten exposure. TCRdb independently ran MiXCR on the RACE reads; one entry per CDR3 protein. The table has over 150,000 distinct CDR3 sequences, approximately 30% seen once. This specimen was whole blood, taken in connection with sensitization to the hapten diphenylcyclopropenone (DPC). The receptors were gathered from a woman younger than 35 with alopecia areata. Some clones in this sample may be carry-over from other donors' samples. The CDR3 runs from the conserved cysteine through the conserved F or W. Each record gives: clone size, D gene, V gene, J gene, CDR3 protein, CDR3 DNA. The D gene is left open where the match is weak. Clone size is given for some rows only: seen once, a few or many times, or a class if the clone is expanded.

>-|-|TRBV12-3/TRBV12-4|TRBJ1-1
CASSPRQNTEAFF
TGTGCCAGCAGCCCTAGACAGAACACTGAAGCTTTCTTT
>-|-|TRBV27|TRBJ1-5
CASSFSSASGYQPQHF
TGTGCCAGCAGTTTTTCTTCCGCATCAGGGTATCAGCCCCAGCATTTT
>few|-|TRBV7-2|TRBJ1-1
CASSLKEGTEAFF
TGTGCCAGCAGCTTGAAGGAGGGGACTGAAGCTTTCTTT
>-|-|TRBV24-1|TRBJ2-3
CATRAMGTDTQYF
TGTGCCACCAGGGCAATGGGCACAGATACGCAGTATTTT
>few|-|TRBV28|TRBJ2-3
CASRGEGAADTQYF
TGTGCCAGCAGAGGCGAGGGAGCGGCAGATACGCAGTATTTT
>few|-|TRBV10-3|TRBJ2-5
CAISELQETQYF
TGTGCCATCAGTGAGCTCCAAGAGACCCAGTACTTC
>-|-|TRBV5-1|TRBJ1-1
CASSAYRASEAFF
TGCGCCAGCAGCGCATACAGGGCCTCGGAAGCTTTCTTT
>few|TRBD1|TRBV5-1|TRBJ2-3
CASSSGTGEKDTQYF
TGCGCCAGCAGCTCGGGGACAGGGGAGAAGGATACGCAGTATTTT
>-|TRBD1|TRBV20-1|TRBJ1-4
CSATRPGGEVRKLFF
TGCAGTGCGACGAGGCCAGGGGGCGAGGTTAGAAAACTGTTTTTT
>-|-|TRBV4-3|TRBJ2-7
CASSQGQGVLEQYF
TGCGCCAGCAGCCAAGGGCAGGGCGTTCTCGAGCAGTACTTC
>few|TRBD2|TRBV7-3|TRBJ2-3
CASSPTSGNGDTQYF
TGTGCCAGCAGCCCTACTAGCGGGAATGGAGATACGCAGTATTTT
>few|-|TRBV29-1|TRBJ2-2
CSASDTFSAGELFF
TGCAGCGCCTCAGACACGTTCAGCGCCGGGGAGCTGTTTTTT
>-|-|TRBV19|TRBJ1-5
CASSARTVFNQPQHF
TGTGCCAGTAGTGCCCGGACAGTCTTCAATCAGCCCCAGCATTTT
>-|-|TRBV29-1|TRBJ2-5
CSLFPKGYGETQYF
TGCAGCCTCTTCCCGAAGGGATATGGAGAGACCCAGTACTTC
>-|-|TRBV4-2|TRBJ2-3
CASSQEVGDTQYF
TGTGCCAGCAGCCAAGAAGTCGGGGATACGCAGTATTTT
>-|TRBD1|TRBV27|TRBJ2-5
CASSSRDRGRQETQYF
TGTGCCAGCAGTTCCCGGGACAGGGGGCGTCAAGAGACCCAGTACTTC
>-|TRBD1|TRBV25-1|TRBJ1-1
CASSNIDRGDTEAFF
TGTGCCAGCAGTAATATAGACAGGGGGGACACTGAAGCTTTCTTT